This entry lists 28 T cell receptor beta chains sequenced from one sample in a study of T cells in Graves' hyperthyroidism and ophthalmopathy. Researchers amplified the TCR beta CDR3 regions from RNA transcripts. The HTBI primer set was used in a first-round RT-PCR of the TCR CDR3. TCRdb reprocessed the multiplex PCR reads with MiXCR, giving one entry per CDR3 protein. The repertoire consists of about 590,000 distinct CDR3 sequences, with 15% to 18% occurring once and the leading ten covering around 7.8%. Sequenced sample: blood. The receptors shown here come from a woman in her twenties or thirties with Graves' hyperthyroidism.

This clonotype was recorded a few times. This chain links TRBV7-9 with TRBJ1-4, with unresolved D. Germline lookup yields CDR1 SEHNR and CDR2 FQNEAQ (reference sequence). The V end was cut by 8 bases, the J end by 0 bases, with 10 bases between. The CDR3 consists of 14 residues. Here the CDR3 DNA reads TGTGCCAGCGCCCCAGCGGCAACTAATGAAAAACTGTTTTTT. It translates to CASAPAATNEKLFF.

To note about this clonotype: This may stem from a read error, because a much larger clone lies one nucleotide away. The chain carries TRBV9 and TRBJ2-2, with a tentative D call TRBD2 (6 bases). Germline CDR1 is SGDLS and CDR2 is YYNGEE. This CDR3 region has 13 residues. The CDR3 sequence is CASKAGHTGGLFF. The CDR3 DNA is TGTGCCAGCAAGGCCGGACACACCGGGGGGCTGTTTTTT.

This clonotype was observed a handful of times. The V and J genes are TRBV20-1 and TRBJ2-5; D is possibly TRBD1 (6 bases). The CDR3 is 18 residues long. The V end was cut by 5 bases, the J end by 3 bases, with 28 bases between. CDR1 is DFQATT and CDR2 is SNEGSKA in the germline V gene (reference sequence). In DNA form, the CDR3 reads TGCAGTGCTGATGACCCCGGGACAACCGGATCGTTAAAAGAGACCCAGTACTTC. It is translated as CSADDPGTTGSLKETQYF.

This clonotype was seen at least ten times. The chain recombines TRBV6-1 with TRBJ2-2, with no clear D. Trimming pared 0 bases from V and 3 bases from J, leaving 8 bases between. The CDR3 extends over 15 amino acids. Germline V gene lookup returns CDR1 MNHNS and CDR2 SASEGT. The CDR3: CASSEAWQHTGELFF. The CDR3 DNA follows: TGTGCCAGCAGTGAAGCTTGGCAGCACACCGGGGAGCTGTTTTTT.

V usage is TRBV5-4 and J usage is TRBJ1-6, with 9 positions matching TRBD1. CDR1 is SGHNT and CDR2 is YYREEE in the germline V gene (reference sequence). This CDR3 comprises 15 residues. J was trimmed by 10 bases and V by 5 bases; bases with no gene match: 10. The CDR3 DNA reads TGTGCCAGCAGTCAAGGACAGGGGTTGACCTCACCCCTCCACTTT. It is translated as CASSQGQGLTSPLHF. The full variable domain, in which reference TRBV5-4 and TRBJ1-6 provide the parts outside the CDR3, is ETGVTQSPTHLIKTRGQQVTLRCSSQSGHNTVSWYQQALGQGPQFIFQYYREEENGRGNFPPRFSGLQFPNYSSELNVNALELDDSALYLCASSQGQGLTSPLHFGNGTRLTVT.

This clonotype has at least ten counts. This sequence joins TRBV20-1 and TRBJ2-4; TRBD1 matches at 8 bases. The CDR3 has 15 residues. The ends lost 0 bases at V and 5 bases at J; junction bases unmatched: 6. Germline CDR1 is DFQATT and CDR2 is SNEGSKA (reference sequence). The DNA of the CDR3 is TGCAGTGCTAGAGATGCGGGACAGGCCGAAAACATTCAGTACTTC. This translates into CSARDAGQAENIQYF.

About this clonotype: One junction end disagrees with the germline gene, perhaps due to a read error. The J gene is TRBJ2-1, the V gene TRBV30; D remains unclear. Germline lookup yields CDR1 GTSNPN and CDR2 SVGIG (reference sequence). This CDR3 has 14 residues. The CDR3 coding sequence is TGTGCCTCCCCCATCAGCGACTCCTACAATGAGCGGTTCTTC. This encodes CASPISDSYNERFF.

J is TRBJ2-2 and V is TRBV6-4; D is uncertain. CDR1 is MRHNA, CDR2 SNTAGT, per germline. The germline V and J ends were trimmed by 1 base and 4 bases, with 7 bases remaining between them. The CDR3 totals 14 residues. The CDR3 region is CASSDWGGTGELFF. The CDR3 nucleotides are TGTGCCAGCAGTGACTGGGGTGGCACCGGGGAGCTGTTTTTT.

DNA for the CDR3: TGTGCCAGCAGTTACTCGAGACTACGGACTAGCACAGATACGCAGTATTTT. Residues: CASSYSRLRTSTDTQYF. The chain couples TRBV6-6 to TRBJ2-3; a weak D match, TRBD2 (5 bases). Trimming removed 0 bases at V and 0 bases at J, with 13 bases between. There are 17 residues in the CDR3. Germline V CDR1 and CDR2: MNHNY, SVGAGI (reference sequence).

This clonotype has ten or more counts. V and J are TRBV6-2 or TRBV6-3 and TRBJ2-7; no clear D. V lost 2 bases, J lost 3 bases, and 14 bases lay in between. Germline assignment: CDR1 MNHEY and CDR2 SVGEGT. CDR3 length: 15 residues. The CDR3: CASSYEDNNGYEQYF. CDR3 coding DNA: TGTGCCAGCAGTTACGAAGATAACAACGGCTACGAGCAGTACTTC.

This clonotype was detected a few times. V gene TRBV6-1 combines with J gene TRBJ2-2; D remains unclear. Between the trimmed V and J ends, which lost 7 bases and 0 bases, there was a span of 12 bases. The CDR3 has 15 amino acids. Germline lookup yields CDR1 MNHNS and CDR2 SASEGT. CDR3 loop: CASNRGDANTGELFF. For the CDR3, the DNA is TGTGCCAGCAATCGTGGAGACGCGAACACCGGGGAGCTGTTTTTT.

This clonotype was counted only a few times. The chain uses TRBV10-3 and TRBJ2-2; 7 nucleotides align to TRBD2. The junction had 9 bases not matched to a gene; V was cut back by 8 bases and J by 6 bases. The length of the CDR3 is 14 residues. Per the germline V gene, CDR1 is ENHRY and CDR2 is SYGVKD. CDR3 in DNA: TGTGCCATCGGGTTCAGCGGGAATCCCGGGGAGCTGTTTTTT. Its translation: CAIGFSGNPGELFF.

This rearrangement joins TRBV4-2 to TRBJ2-5; the D is unclear. Germline lookup yields CDR1 LGHNA and CDR2 YNFKEQ. This CDR3 is 12 amino acids long. Trimming took 4 bases from V and 5 from J, leaving 8 bases between them. The CDR3: CASSPDFETQYF. CDR3 coding DNA: TGTGCCAGCAGCCCCGACTTTGAGACCCAGTACTTC.

Worth noting for this clonotype: Here the CDR3 omits its conserved ending phenylalanine or tryptophan, so a read error is the likely source. The V and J genes are TRBV11-2 and TRBJ2-7; D unclear. Germline loops: CDR1 SGHAT, CDR2 FQNNGV. This CDR3 region has 12 residues. The V end was cut by 5 bases, the J end by 4 bases, with 9 bases between. The CDR3 DNA follows: TGTGCCAGCAGCCAGGACGGGTACGAGCAGTACTTA. Residues: CASSQDGYEQYL.

This clonotype has only a few counts. With a much larger clone just one base away, this may be a read error. The chain has TRBV11-2 and TRBJ2-7; maybe TRBD1 (7 bases). CDR1 is SGHAT, CDR2 FQNNGV, per germline. CDR3 length: 17 amino acids. The CDR3 sequence is CAGSPPVGQGGTYEQYF. In nucleotides, the CDR3 is TGTGCCGGCAGCCCCCCTGTCGGGCAGGGGGGAACCTACGAGCAGTACTTC.

The sample holds many counts of this clonotype. The chain joins TRBV10-3 to TRBJ1-1; D is undetermined. With 11 bases removed from V and 1 base from J, the gap between germline ends came to 14 bases. The CDR3 runs 13 residues. In germline, CDR1 is ENHRY, CDR2 SYGVKD. The CDR3 DNA is TGTGCCCAATCGGAGACCCCGAACACTGAAGCTTTCTTT. The encoded protein is CAQSETPNTEAFF.

This chain joins TRBV11-2 and TRBJ1-3; 8 nucleotides align to TRBD1. The CDR3 runs to 15 residues. Germline V gene sequence: CDR1 SGHAT, CDR2 FQNNGV. Losses at the gene ends were 6 bases for V and 3 bases for J; bases not matched to a gene: 7. The CDR3 here is CASRPKDRVGNTIYF. Here the CDR3 DNA reads TGTGCCAGCAGACCCAAGGACAGGGTTGGAAACACCATATATTTT.

V and J are TRBV7-6 and TRBJ2-1, with 12 bases aligning to TRBD2. Trimming took 5 bases from V and 4 from J; bases not matched to a gene: 18. The germline V gene encodes CDR1 SGHVS and CDR2 FNYEAQ. This CDR3 has 20 amino acids. The DNA for the CDR3 is TGTGCCAGCAGCCCGGGACTAGCGGGCCCGACGGGCGGGATGTACAATGAGCAGTTCTTC. Its protein is CASSPGLAGPTGGMYNEQFF.

At least ten counts were recorded for this clonotype. This rearrangement joins TRBV3-1 to TRBJ2-1; D ambiguous. The CDR3 consists of 15 residues. V was pared by 0 bases and J by 4 bases, with 10 bases between. The V gene's germline CDR1 is LGHDT and CDR2 YNNKEL (reference sequence). CDR3: CASSQDSAVYNEQFF. The CDR3 DNA reads as TGTGCCAGCAGCCAAGATAGTGCGGTATACAATGAGCAGTTCTTC.

The V and J genes are TRBV18 and TRBJ2-1, with D maybe TRBD2 (6 bases). CDR3 length: 17 residues. The germline gives CDR1 KGHSH, CDR2 LQKENI. V was pared by 4 bases and J by 2 bases, with 18 bases between. The CDR3 region is CASSQISRELTYNEQFF. The CDR3 nucleotides read TGTGCCAGCTCACAAATCTCCCGGGAGCTCACCTACAATGAGCAGTTCTTC.

This clonotype was detected ten times or more. The J gene is TRBJ1-3, the V gene TRBV18; D is possibly TRBD1 (6 bases). Germline V gene lookup returns CDR1 KGHSH and CDR2 LQKENI. The germline V and J ends were trimmed by 5 bases and 4 bases, with 9 bases remaining between them. There are 13 residues in the CDR3. CDR3 sequence: CASSSTGGNTIYF. CDR3 DNA: TGTGCCAGCTCATCGACAGGAGGAAACACCATATATTTT.

This clonotype was detected a few times. CDR3 sequence reads: CASEGGKLFF. CDR3 nucleotide sequence: TGTGCCAGCGAGGGGGGGAAACTGTTTTTT. The V and J genes are TRBV28 and TRBJ1-4, with D tentatively TRBD1 (6 bases). Deletions cut 8 bases from V and 11 bases from J, with 9 bases between. CDR3 size: 10 residues. Germline-derived CDR1 and CDR2 are MDHEN and SYDVKM.

This clonotype was seen a handful of times. The V gene is TRBV19, the J gene TRBJ2-1; 15 bases line up with TRBD2. The germline CDR1 and CDR2 sequences are LNHDA and SQIVND (reference sequence). This CDR3 region has 17 residues. Unmatched junction bases numbered 10, after V lost 4 bases and J lost 9 bases. In DNA, the CDR3 is TGTGCCAGTAGTAGGCACCGGACTAGCGGGAGGGCCAGTGAGCAGTTCTTC. Residues: CASSRHRTSGRASEQFF.

The gene calls are TRBV29-1 and TRBJ1-1; TRBD1 might be the D (5 bases). This CDR3 spans 13 amino acids. V was pared by 3 bases and J by 4 bases, with 12 bases between. Germline V CDR1 and CDR2: SQVTM, ANQGSEA. The CDR3 sequence: CSVDMGDATEAFF. CDR3 in DNA: TGCAGCGTTGATATGGGGGATGCCACTGAAGCTTTCTTT.

This clonotype was detected ten times or more. Written as DNA, the CDR3 is TGCAGTGCTAGGACCGGACAGGGGGGAAGCATTCAGTACTTC. This translates into CSARTGQGGSIQYF. The chain uses TRBV20-1 and TRBJ2-4, with 10 positions matching TRBD1. Germline V gives CDR1 DFQATT, CDR2 SNEGSKA (reference sequence). The CDR3 is 14 residues long. Trimming at V came to 3 bases and at J to 9 bases, leaving 8 bases not matched to a gene.

The chain uses TRBV28 and TRBJ1-5, with 8 bases fitting TRBD1. Germline V CDR1 and CDR2: MDHEN, SYDVKM. Losses at the gene ends were 4 bases for V and 1 base for J; bases not matched to a gene: 9. The CDR3 length is 17 residues. The CDR3 is CASSSKQGAWSNQPQHF. In DNA form, the CDR3 reads TGTGCCAGCAGTTCTAAGCAGGGGGCGTGGAGCAATCAGCCCCAGCATTTT. Looking up the rest from reference TRBV28 and TRBJ1-5 gives the full variable domain: DVKVTQSSRYLVKRTGEKVFLECVQDMDHENMFWYRQDPGLGLRLIYFSYDVKMKEKGDIPEGYSVSREKKERFSLILESASTNQTSMYLCASSSKQGAWSNQPQHFGDGTRLSIL.

The J gene is TRBJ1-2, the V gene TRBV30; 7 bases map to TRBD1. The CDR3 extends over 15 amino acids. The trim removed 3 bases at V and 3 bases at J, leaving 10 bases unmatched. CDR1 is GTSNPN, CDR2 SVGIG, per germline (reference sequence). DNA for the CDR3: TGTGCCTGGAGCGAGGCCGCAGGGGGGCACTATGGCTACACCTTC. This translates into CAWSEAAGGHYGYTF.

The rearrangement links TRBV3-1 to TRBJ1-1; the match to TRBD1 covers 7 bases. There are 14 residues in the CDR3. Germline lookup yields CDR1 LGHDT and CDR2 YNNKEL (reference sequence). The V gene end was trimmed by 0 bases and the J gene end by 11 bases; junction bases not matched to a gene: 9. The CDR3 loop reads CASSQDLRGHFAFF. CDR3 nucleotides: TGTGCCAGCAGCCAAGATCTAAGGGGGCATTTTGCTTTCTTT.